Here is one T cell receptor beta chain with its context. The same CDR3 is also encoded by other DNA sequences in this sample. This entry comes from a study of control samples from healthy donors and cancer patients. This CDR3 has 16 amino acids. V trimming: 3 bases; J trimming: 6 bases; junction bases outside the gene matches: 8. The germline V gene has CDR1 SNHLY and CDR2 FYNNEI. Profiled with immunoSEQ multiplex PCR; TCRdb holds only in-frame clones, not every one. The repertoire has about 130,000 clones, 80% to 95% of them found once; the top ten carry 2% to 2.5%. The TCR sequence derives from a young man in good health. This chain connects TRBV2 to TRBJ2-5; 12 bases agree with TRBD2. The sequencing sample was made of blood. This CDR3 is CASSEGRLAGGKTQYF. CDR3 sequence (DNA): TGTGCCAGCAGTGAGGGTCGGCTAGCGGGGGGGAAGACCCAGTACTTC.